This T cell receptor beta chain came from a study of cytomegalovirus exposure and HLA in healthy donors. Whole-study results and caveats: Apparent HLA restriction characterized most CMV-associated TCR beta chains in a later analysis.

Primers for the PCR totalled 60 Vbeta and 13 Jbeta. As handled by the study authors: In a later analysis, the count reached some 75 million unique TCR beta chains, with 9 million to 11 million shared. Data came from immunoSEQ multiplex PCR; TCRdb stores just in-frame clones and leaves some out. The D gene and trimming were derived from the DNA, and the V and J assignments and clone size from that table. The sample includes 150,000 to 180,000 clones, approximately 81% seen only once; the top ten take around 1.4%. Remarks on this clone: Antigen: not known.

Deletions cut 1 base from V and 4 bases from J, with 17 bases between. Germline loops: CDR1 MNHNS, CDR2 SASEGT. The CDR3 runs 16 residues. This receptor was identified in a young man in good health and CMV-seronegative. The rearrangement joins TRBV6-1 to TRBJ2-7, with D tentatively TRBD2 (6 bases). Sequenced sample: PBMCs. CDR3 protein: CASSEGGDPVVYEQYF. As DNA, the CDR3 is TGTGCCAGCAGTGAAGGGGGGGACCCGGTGGTGTACGAGCAGTACTTC.